This entry concerns a single T cell receptor (beta chain). The data stem from a study of blood T cells in healthy people across ages. Then a second PCR, running roughly 6 to 12 cycles, was carried out with a sample-barcoded 5' primer and a J-beta primer mix. TCRdb redid the calling of the 5' RACE reads with MiXCR, one entry per CDR3 protein. Of 1.5 million to 2 million distinct CDR3 sequences in the sample, about 50% were seen once. CDR3 length: 14 residues. CDR1 and CDR2 (germline): SGHRS, YFSETQ. Trimming pared 6 bases from V and 3 bases from J, leaving 15 bases between. V gene TRBV5-1 combines with J gene TRBJ2-5; no reliable D call. Sequences were obtained from blood. This TCR was recovered from a woman in her 40s in good health. CDR3: CASNIQGQKETQYF. The CDR3, as DNA: TGCGCCAGCAATATACAAGGGCAGAAAGAGACCCAGTACTTC.